This entry describes one TCR beta chain. This record belongs to a study of response to subunit inactivated influenza vaccine. TCRdb passed the RT-PCR reads through MiXCR, listing each CDR3 protein once. This table holds 530,000 or so distinct CDR3 sequences, 25% found once. From germline, CDR1 is SQVTM and CDR2 ANQGSEA. The trim removed 6 bases at V and 3 bases at J, leaving 6 bases unmatched. This CDR3 is 13 amino acids long. Specimen: CD4+ T cells sorted from PBMCs, collected 4 to 6 days after vaccination. The chain carries TRBV29-1 and TRBJ1-1; TRBD1 matches at 8 bases. The sequence was obtained from a man aged 45-60 years who received an inactivated influenza vaccine. CDR3 sequence: CSVGQGDYTEAFF. The DNA of the CDR3 is TGCAGCGTAGGACAGGGAGACTACACTGAAGCTTTCTTT.